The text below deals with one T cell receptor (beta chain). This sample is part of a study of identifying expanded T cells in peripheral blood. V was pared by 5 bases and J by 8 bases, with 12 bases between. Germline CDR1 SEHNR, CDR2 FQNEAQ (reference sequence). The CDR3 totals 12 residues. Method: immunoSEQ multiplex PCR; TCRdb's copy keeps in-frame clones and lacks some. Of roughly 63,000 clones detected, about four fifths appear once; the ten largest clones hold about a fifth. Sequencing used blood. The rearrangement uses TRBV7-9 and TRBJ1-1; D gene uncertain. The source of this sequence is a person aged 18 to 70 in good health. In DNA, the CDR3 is TGTGCCAGCAGCCCCCCGTTTGGCGAAGCTTTCTTT. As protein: CASSPPFGEAFF.